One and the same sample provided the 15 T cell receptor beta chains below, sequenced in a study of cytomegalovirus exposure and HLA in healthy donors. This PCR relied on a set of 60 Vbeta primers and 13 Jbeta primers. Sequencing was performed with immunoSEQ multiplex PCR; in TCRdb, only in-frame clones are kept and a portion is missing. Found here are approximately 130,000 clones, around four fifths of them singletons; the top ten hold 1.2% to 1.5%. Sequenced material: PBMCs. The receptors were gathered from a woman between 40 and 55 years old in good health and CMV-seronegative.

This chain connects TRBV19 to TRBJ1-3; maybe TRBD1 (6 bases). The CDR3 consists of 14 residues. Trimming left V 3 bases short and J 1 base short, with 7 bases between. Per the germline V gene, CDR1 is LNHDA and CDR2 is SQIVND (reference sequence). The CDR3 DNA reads TGTGCCAGTAGTATTGACAGGTCTGGAAACACCATATATTTT. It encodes CASSIDRSGNTIYF.

The CDR3 loop reads CASSSPSTAQETQYF. The CDR3 DNA follows: TGTGCCAGCAGCTCCCCCTCGACAGCGCAAGAGACCCAGTACTTC. The V and J genes are TRBV5-4 and TRBJ2-5; D is perhaps TRBD1 (5 bases). Germline assignment: CDR1 SGHNT and CDR2 YYREEE (reference sequence). This CDR3 comprises 15 residues. V gave up 3 bases and J gave up 2 bases, with 14 bases separating them.

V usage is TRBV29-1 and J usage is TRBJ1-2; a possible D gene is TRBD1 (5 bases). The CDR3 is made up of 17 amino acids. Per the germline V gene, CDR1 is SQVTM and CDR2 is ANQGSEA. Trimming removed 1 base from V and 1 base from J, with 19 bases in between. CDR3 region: CSVEVDLIGANNYGYTF. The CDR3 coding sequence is TGCAGCGTTGAAGTCGACCTTATAGGGGCTAATAACTATGGCTACACCTTC.

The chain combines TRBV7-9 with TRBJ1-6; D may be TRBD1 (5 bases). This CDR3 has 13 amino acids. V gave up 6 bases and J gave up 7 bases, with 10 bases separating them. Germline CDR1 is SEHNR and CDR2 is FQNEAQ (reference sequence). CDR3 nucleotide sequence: TGTGCCAGCAGGGGGCTAGAGAATTCACCCCTCCACTTT. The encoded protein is CASRGLENSPLHF. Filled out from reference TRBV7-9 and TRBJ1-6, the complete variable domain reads DTGVSQNPRHKITKRGQNVTFRCDPISEHNRLYWYRQTLGQGPEFLTYFQNEAQLEKSRLLSDRFSAERPKGSFSTLEIQRTEQGDSAMYLCASRGLENSPLHFGNGTRLTVT.

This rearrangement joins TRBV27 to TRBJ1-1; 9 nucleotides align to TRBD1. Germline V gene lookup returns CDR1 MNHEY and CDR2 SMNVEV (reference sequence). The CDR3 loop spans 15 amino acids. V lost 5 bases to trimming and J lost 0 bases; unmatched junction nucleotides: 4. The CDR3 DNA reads TGTGCCAGCAGTGTGGGACAGGGAGTGAACACTGAAGCTTTCTTT. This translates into CASSVGQGVNTEAFF.

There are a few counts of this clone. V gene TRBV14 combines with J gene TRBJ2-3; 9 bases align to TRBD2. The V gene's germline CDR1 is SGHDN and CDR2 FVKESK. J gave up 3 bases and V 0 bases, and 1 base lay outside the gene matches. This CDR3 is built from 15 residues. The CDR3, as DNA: TGTGCCAGCAGCCAAGAGGGACTAGCAACAGATACGCAGTATTTT. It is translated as CASSQEGLATDTQYF. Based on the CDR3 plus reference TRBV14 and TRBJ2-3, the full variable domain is EAGVTQFPSHSVIEKGQTVTLRCDPISGHDNLYWYRRVMGKEIKFLLHFVKESKQDESGMPNNRFLAERTGGTYSTLKVQPAELEDSGVYFCASSQEGLATDTQYFGPGTRLTVL.

The CDR3 spells CASSEYYQETQYF. CDR3 DNA sequence: TGTGCCAGCAGTGAATACTACCAAGAGACCCAGTACTTC. V gene TRBV6-1 combines with J gene TRBJ2-5; D is unresolved. V was trimmed by 2 bases and J by 0 bases, leaving 4 bases between them. Germline CDR1 MNHNS, CDR2 SASEGT. The CDR3 runs to 13 residues.

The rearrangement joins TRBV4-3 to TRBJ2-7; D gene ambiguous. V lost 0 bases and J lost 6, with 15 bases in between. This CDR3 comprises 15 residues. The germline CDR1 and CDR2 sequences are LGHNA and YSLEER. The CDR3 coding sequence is TGCGCCAGCAGCCAAGATATCGGCCGGAGCACCGAGCAGTACTTC. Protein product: CASSQDIGRSTEQYF.

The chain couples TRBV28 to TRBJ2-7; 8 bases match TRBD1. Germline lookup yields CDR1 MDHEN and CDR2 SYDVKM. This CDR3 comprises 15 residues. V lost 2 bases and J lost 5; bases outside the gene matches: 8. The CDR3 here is CASSLVGQGLHEQYF. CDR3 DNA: TGTGCCAGCAGTTTAGTAGGACAGGGTCTGCACGAGCAGTACTTC.

CDR3 region: CASSLGDTYATNEKLFF. CDR3 nucleotides: TGCGCCAGCAGCTTGGGGGACACCTATGCAACTAATGAAAAACTGTTTTTT. This chain uses TRBV5-1 with TRBJ1-4; D is perhaps TRBD1 (6 bases). CDR1 is SGHRS, CDR2 YFSETQ, per germline. The CDR3 runs to 17 residues. V was cut by 0 bases and J by 0 bases, with 12 bases left in between.

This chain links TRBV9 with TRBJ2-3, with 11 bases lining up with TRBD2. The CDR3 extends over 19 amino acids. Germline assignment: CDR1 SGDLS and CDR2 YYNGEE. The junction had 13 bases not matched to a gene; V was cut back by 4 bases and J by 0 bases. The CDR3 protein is CASSQRLTSGTTSTDTQYF. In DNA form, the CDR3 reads TGTGCCAGCAGCCAAAGGTTGACTAGCGGGACGACTAGCACAGATACGCAGTATTTT. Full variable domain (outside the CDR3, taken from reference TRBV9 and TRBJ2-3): DSGVTQTPKHLITATGQRVTLRCSPRSGDLSVYWYQQSLDQGLQFLIQYYNGEERAKGNILERFSAQQFPDLHSELNLSSLELGDSALYFCASSQRLTSGTTSTDTQYFGPGTRLTVL.

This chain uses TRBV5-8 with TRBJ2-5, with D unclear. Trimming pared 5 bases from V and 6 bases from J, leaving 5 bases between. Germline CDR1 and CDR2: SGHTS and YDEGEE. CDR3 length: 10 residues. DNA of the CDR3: TGTGCCAGCAGTAGAAAGACCCAGTACTTC. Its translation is CASSRKTQYF.

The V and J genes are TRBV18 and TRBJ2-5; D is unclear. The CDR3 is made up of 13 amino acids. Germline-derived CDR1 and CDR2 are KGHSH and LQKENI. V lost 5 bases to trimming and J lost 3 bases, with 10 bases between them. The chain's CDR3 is CASSLFREETQYF. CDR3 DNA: TGTGCCAGCTCATTGTTCCGGGAAGAGACCCAGTACTTC.

CDR3 region: CASMRDSYGGELFF. The CDR3 DNA follows: TGTGCCAGCATGAGGGACAGCTACGGCGGGGAGCTGTTTTTT. The chain couples TRBV6-4 to TRBJ2-2; 7 bases line up with TRBD1. The CDR3 is made up of 14 amino acids. Trimming cost V 7 bases and J 7 bases; bases outside gene matches: 9. Germline assignment: CDR1 MRHNA and CDR2 SNTAGT.

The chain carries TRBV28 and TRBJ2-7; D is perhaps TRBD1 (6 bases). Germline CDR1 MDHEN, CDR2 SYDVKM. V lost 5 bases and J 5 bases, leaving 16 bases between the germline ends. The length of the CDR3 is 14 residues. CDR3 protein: CASSPPGSGDEQYF. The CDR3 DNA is TGTGCCAGCAGTCCCCCGGGGTCAGGGGACGAGCAGTACTTC.